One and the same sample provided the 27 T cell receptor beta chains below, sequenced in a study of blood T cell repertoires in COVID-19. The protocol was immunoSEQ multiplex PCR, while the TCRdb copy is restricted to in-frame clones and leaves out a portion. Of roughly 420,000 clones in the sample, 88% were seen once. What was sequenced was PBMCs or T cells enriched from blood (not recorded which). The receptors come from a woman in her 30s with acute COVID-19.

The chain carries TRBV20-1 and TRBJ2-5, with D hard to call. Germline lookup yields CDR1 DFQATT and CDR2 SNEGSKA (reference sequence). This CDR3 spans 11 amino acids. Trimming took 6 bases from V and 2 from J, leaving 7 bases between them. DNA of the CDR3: TGCAGTGCCGTCCAGCAAGAGACCCAGTACTTC. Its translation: CSAVQQETQYF.

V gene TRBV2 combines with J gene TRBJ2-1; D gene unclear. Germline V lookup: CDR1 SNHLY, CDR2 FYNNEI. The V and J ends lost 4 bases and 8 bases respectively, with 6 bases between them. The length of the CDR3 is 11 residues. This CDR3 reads CASSAQYEQFF. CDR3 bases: TGTGCCAGCAGTGCCCAGTATGAGCAGTTCTTC.

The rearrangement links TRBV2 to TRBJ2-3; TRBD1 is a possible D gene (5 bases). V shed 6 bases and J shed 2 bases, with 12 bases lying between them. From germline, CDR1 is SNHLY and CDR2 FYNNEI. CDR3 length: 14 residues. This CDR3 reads CASRKDRDTDTQYF. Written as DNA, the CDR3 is TGTGCCAGCAGGAAAGACAGAGACACAGATACGCAGTATTTT.

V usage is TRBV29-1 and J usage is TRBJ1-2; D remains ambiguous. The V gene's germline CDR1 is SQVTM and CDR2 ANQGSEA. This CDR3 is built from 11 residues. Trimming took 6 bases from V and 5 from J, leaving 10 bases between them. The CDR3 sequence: CSVGNPYGYTF. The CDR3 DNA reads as TGCAGCGTCGGGAACCCTTATGGCTACACCTTC.

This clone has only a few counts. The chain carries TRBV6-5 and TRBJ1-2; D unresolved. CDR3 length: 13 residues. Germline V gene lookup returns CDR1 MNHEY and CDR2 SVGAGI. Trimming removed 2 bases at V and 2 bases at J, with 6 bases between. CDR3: CASSYRTNYGYTF. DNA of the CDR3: TGTGCCAGCAGTTACAGAACAAACTATGGCTACACCTTC.

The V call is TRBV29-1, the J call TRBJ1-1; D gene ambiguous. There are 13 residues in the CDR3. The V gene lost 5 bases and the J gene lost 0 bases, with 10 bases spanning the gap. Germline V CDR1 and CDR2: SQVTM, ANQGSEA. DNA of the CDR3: TGCAGCGTTTGTGGGAGAATGAACACTGAAGCTTTCTTT. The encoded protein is CSVCGRMNTEAFF.

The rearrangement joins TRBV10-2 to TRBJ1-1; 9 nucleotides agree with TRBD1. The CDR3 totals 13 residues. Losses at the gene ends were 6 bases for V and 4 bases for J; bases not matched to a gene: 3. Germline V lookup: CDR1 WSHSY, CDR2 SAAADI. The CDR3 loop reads CASRTDRGTEAFF. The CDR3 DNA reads TGCGCCAGCAGGACGGACAGGGGCACTGAAGCTTTCTTT.

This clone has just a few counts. The CDR3 sequence: CASTPPTGNGYTF. As DNA, the CDR3 is TGTGCCAGCACACCTCCGACAGGGAATGGCTACACCTTC. The chain is built from TRBV28 and TRBJ1-2; 7 bases fit TRBD1. CDR1 MDHEN and CDR2 SYDVKM come from the germline V gene. V shed 7 bases and J 6 bases; nucleotides not matched to a gene: 8. CDR3 length equals 13 residues.

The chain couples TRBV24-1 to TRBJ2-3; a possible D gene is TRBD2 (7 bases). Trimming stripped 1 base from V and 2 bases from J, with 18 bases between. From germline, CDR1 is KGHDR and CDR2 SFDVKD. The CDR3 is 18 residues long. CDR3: CATSDFLGAGENTDTQYF. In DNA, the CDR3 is TGTGCCACCAGTGATTTTTTGGGGGCGGGGGAAAACACAGATACGCAGTATTTT.

The CDR3 is CASSFSSYNEQFF. The CDR3 bases are TGTGCCAGCAGTTTCAGCTCCTACAATGAGCAGTTCTTC. V and J are TRBV6-2 or TRBV6-3 and TRBJ2-1; no definite D call. V gave up 4 bases and J gave up 0 bases, with 4 bases separating them. Germline CDR1 is MNHEY and CDR2 is SVGEGT. The CDR3 has 13 amino acids.

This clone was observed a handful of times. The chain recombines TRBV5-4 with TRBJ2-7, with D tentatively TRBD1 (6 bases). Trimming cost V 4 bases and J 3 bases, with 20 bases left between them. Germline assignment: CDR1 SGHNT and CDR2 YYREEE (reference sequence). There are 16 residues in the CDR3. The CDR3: CASSIGQPNHHYEQYF. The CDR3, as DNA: TGTGCCAGCAGCATAGGACAGCCAAACCACCACTACGAGCAGTACTTC.

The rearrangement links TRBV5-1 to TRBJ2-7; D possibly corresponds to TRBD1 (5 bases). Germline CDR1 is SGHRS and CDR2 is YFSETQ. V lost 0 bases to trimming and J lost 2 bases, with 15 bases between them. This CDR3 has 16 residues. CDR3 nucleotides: TGCGCCAGCAGCTTGGAAGCGACAGTGATCCCCTACGAGCAGTACTTC. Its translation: CASSLEATVIPYEQYF.

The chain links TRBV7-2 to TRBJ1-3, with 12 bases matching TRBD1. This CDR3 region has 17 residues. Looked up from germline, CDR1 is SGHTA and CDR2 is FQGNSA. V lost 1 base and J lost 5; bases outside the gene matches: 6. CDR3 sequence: CASSLVGTGGARNTIYF. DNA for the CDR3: TGTGCCAGCAGCTTAGTCGGGACAGGGGGCGCGAGAAACACCATATATTTT.

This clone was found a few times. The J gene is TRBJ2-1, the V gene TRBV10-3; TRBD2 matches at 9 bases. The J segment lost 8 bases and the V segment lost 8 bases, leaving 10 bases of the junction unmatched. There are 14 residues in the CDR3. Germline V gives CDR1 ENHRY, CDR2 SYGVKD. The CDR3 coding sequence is TGTGCCATCGGAGCCGGGACTAGCCCCGATGAGCAGTTCTTC. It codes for CAIGAGTSPDEQFF.

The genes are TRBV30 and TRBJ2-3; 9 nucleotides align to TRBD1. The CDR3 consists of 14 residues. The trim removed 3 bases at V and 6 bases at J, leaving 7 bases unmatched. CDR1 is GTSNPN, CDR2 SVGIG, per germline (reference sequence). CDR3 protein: CAWREQGAHDTQYF. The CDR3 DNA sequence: TGTGCCTGGAGGGAACAGGGGGCGCATGATACGCAGTATTTT.

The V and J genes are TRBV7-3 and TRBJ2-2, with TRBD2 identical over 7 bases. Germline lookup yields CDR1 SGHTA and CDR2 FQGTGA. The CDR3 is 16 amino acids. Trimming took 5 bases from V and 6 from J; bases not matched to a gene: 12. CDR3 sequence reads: CASSPRLGGAAGELFF. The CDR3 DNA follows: TGTGCCAGCAGCCCAAGGTTGGGAGGGGCCGCCGGGGAGCTGTTTTTT.

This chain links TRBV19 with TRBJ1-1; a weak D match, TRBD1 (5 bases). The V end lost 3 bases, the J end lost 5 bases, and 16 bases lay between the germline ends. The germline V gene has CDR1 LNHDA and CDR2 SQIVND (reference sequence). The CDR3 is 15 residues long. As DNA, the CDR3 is TGTGCCAGTAGTATTGGGGCAGCCGGCACGACTGAAGCTTTCTTT. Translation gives CASSIGAAGTTEAFF.

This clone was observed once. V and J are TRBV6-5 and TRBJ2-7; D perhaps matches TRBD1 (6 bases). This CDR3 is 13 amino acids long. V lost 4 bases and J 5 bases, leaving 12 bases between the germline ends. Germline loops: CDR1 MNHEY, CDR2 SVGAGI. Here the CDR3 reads CASSSIEGDEQYF. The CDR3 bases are TGTGCCAGCAGTTCAATCGAGGGGGACGAGCAGTACTTC.

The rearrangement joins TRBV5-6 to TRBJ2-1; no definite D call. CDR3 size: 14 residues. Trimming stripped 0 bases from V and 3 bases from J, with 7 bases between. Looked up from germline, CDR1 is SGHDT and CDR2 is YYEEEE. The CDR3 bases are TGTGCCAGCAGCTTGGATCCGGGCTACAATGAGCAGTTCTTC. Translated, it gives CASSLDPGYNEQFF.

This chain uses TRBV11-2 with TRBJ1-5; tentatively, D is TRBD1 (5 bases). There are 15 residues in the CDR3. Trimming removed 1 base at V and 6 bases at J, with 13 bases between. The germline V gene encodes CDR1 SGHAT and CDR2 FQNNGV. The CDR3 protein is CASSLGEGKGQPQHF. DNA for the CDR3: TGTGCCAGCAGCTTAGGGGAGGGGAAGGGTCAGCCCCAGCATTTT.

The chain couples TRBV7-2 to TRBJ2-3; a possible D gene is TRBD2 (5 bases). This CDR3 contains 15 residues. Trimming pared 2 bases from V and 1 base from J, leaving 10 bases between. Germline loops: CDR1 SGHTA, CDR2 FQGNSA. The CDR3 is CASSLRLRGTDTQYF. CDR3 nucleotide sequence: TGTGCCAGCAGCTTACGGTTGCGGGGCACAGATACGCAGTATTTT.

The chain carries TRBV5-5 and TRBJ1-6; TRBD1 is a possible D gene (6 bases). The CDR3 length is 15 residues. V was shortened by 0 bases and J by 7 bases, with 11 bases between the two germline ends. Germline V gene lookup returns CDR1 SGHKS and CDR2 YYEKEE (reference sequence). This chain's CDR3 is CASSLGGGGNSPLHF. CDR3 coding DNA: TGTGCCAGCAGCTTGGGAGGGGGTGGCAATTCACCCCTCCACTTT.

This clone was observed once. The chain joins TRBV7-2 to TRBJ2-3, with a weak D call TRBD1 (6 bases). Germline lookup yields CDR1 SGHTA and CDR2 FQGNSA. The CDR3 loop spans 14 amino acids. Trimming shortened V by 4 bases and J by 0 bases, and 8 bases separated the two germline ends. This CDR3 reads CASSWQGSTDTQYF. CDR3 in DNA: TGTGCCAGCAGCTGGCAGGGGAGCACAGATACGCAGTATTTT.

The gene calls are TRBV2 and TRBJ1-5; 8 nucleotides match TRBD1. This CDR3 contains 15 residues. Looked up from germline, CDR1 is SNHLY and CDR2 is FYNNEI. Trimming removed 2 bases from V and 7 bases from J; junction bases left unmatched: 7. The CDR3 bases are TGTGCCAGCAGTGAATGGGGTCAGGGGGCCCAGCCCCAGCATTTT. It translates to CASSEWGQGAQPQHF.

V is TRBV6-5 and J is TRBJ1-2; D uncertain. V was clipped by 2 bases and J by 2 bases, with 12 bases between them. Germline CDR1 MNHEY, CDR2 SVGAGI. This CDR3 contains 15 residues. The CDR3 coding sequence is TGTGCCAGCAGTTACGTGGTTGGCGGAAACTATGGCTACACCTTC. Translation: CASSYVVGGNYGYTF.

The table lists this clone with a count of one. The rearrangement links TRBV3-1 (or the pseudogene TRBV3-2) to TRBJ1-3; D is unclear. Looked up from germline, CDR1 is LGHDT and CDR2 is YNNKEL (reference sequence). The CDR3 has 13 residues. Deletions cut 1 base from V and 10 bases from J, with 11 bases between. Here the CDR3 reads CASSQVSVLTIYF. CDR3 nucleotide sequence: TGTGCCAGCAGCCAAGTCTCGGTTTTGACCATATATTTT.

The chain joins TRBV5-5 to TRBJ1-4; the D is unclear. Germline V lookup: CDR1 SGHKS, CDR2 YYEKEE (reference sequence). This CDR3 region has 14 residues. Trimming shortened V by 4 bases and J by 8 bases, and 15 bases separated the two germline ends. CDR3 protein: CASSPRWQVEKLFF. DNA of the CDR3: TGTGCCAGCAGCCCCCGGTGGCAGGTGGAAAAACTGTTTTTT.